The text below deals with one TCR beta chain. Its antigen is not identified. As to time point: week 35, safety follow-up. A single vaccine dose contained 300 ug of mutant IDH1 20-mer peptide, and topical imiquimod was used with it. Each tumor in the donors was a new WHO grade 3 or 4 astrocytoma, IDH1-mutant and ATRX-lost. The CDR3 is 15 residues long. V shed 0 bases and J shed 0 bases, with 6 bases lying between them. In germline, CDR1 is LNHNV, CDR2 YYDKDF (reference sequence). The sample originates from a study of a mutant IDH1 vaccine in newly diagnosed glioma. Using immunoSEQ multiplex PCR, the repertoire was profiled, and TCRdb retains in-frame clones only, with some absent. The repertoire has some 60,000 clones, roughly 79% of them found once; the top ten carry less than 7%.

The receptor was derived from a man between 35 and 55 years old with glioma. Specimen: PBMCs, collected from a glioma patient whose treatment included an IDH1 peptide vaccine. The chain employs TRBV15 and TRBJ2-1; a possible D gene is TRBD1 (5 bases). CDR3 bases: TGTGCCACCAGCAGAGATCAGGGCTCCTACAATGAGCAGTTCTTC. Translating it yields CATSRDQGSYNEQFF. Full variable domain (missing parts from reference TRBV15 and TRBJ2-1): DAMVIQNPRYQVTQFGKPVTLSCSQTLNHNVMYWYQQKSSQAPKLLFHYYDKDFNNEADTPDNFQSRRPNTSFCFLDIRSPGLGDTAMYLCATSRDQGSYNEQFFGPGTRLTVL.